The rows below give T cell receptor beta chains drawn from one sample of a study of response to subunit inactivated influenza vaccine. TCRdb re-called the RT-PCR reads with MiXCR, one entry per CDR3 protein. The sample contains 600,000 to 850,000 distinct CDR3 sequences, around 13% of which appear only once. The specimen was PBMCs from blood, collected 14 days before vaccination. The receptors were sampled from a man in his forties or fifties who received an inactivated influenza vaccine. Both conserved end residues are part of each CDR3. Each record gives: V gene, J gene, D gene, clone size, CDR3 protein, CDR3 DNA. The D gene is left open where the match is weak. The size of a clone is reported for some rows only, either as once, few or many, or as a class for expanded clones.

TRBV3-1	TRBJ2-7	TRBD1	few	CASSQGGTGRYEQYF	TGTGCCAGCAGCCAAGGAGGGACAGGGAGGTACGAGCAGTACTTC
TRBV29-1	TRBJ2-1	TRBD1	many	CSARTGGENEQFF	TGCAGCGCCCGGACAGGGGGGGAGAATGAGCAGTTCTTC
TRBV5-1	TRBJ2-6	.	few	CASSLETYSGANVLTF	TGCGCCAGCAGCTTGGAAACGTACTCTGGGGCCAACGTCCTGACTTTC
TRBV5-1	TRBJ1-2	TRBD1	.	CASSARTGYGYGYTF	TGCGCCAGCAGCGCCCGGACAGGGTACGGCTATGGCTACACCTTC
TRBV19	TRBJ2-7	.	.	CASSIPGKGNYEQYF	TGTGCCAGTAGTATACCCGGGAAAGGGAACTACGAGCAGTACTTC
TRBV2	TRBJ1-1	TRBD1	.	CASRQGAPTEAFF	TGTGCCAGCCGACAGGGGGCGCCCACTGAAGCTTTCTTT
TRBV5-1	TRBJ2-3	.	few	CASSLVATSTDTQYF	TGCGCCAGCAGCTTGGTCGCAACTAGCACAGATACGCAGTATTTT
TRBV20-1	TRBJ2-7	TRBD2	few	CSARSLAGAGYEQYF	TGCAGTGCTAGAAGTCTAGCGGGGGCGGGCTACGAGCAGTACTTC
TRBV11-2	TRBJ1-6	.	few	CASSLMGSRSSPLHF	TGTGCCAGCAGCTTAATGGGGTCTCGGTCTTCACCCCTCCACTTT
TRBV20-1	TRBJ2-1	TRBD2	.	CSARDTGTSVEQFF	TGCAGTGCTAGAGATACCGGGACTAGCGTTGAGCAGTTCTTC
TRBV13	TRBJ2-5	.	.	CASSSGRLQETQYF	TGTGCCAGCAGCTCGGGACGGCTCCAAGAGACCCAGTACTTC
TRBV5-6	TRBJ2-1	TRBD1	many	CASSFGTGLFDEQFF	TGTGCCAGCAGCTTCGGGACAGGGCTTTTCGATGAGCAGTTCTTC
TRBV4-1	TRBJ1-4	.	few	CASSQDPGSDEKLFF	TGCGCCAGCAGCCAAGATCCGGGATCCGATGAAAAACTGTTTTTT
TRBV20-1	TRBJ2-2	TRBD1	few	CSARGGTGNTGELFF	TGCAGTGCTAGAGGGGGGACAGGGAACACCGGGGAGCTGTTTTTT
TRBV19	TRBJ2-7	TRBD2	few	CASSKRGYEQYF	TGTGCCAGTAGCAAGCGGGGCTACGAGCAGTACTTC
TRBV4-1	TRBJ2-1	TRBD2	.	CASSQAEAGLFYNEQFF	TGCGCCAGCAGCCAGGCGGAGGCGGGACTATTCTACAATGAGCAGTTCTTC
TRBV7-9	TRBJ1-6	.	.	CASTSRGGSKTPLHF	TGTGCCAGCACCTCCCGGGGGGGTAGTAAGACACCCCTCCACTTT
TRBV20-1	TRBJ2-3	TRBD2	few	CSARGRTSLDTQYF	TGCAGTGCTAGGGGTAGGACTAGCTTAGATACGCAGTATTTT
TRBV7-8	TRBJ2-7	TRBD1	.	CASSLPWDRRRDEQYF	TGTGCCAGCAGCCTCCCCTGGGACAGGCGGCGGGACGAGCAGTACTTC
TRBV6-5	TRBJ2-1	.	.	CASSYSPNEQFF	TGTGCCAGCAGTTACTCACCCAATGAGCAGTTCTTC
TRBV4-2	TRBJ1-2	.	few	CASSPRQAESYGYTF	TGTGCCAGCAGCCCTCGCCAGGCAGAAAGCTATGGCTACACCTTC
TRBV15	TRBJ2-3	.	few	CATSSPVGAAGLDTQYF	TGTGCCACCAGCAGCCCTGTGGGGGCCGCTGGGCTTGATACGCAGTATTTT
TRBV28	TRBJ2-1	.	.	CASSLIKDLHNEQFF	TGTGCCAGCAGTTTAATCAAGGACCTTCACAATGAGCAGTTCTTC
TRBV27	TRBJ2-1	.	few	CASSIQGGEQFF	TGTGCCAGCAGTATTCAGGGTGGAGAGCAGTTCTTC
TRBV5-4	TRBJ2-1	TRBD2	few	CASSLAGTSGSPLWDEQFF	TGTGCCAGCAGCTTGGCCGGGACTAGCGGGAGCCCTCTATGGGATGAGCAGTTCTTC
TRBV6-1	TRBJ2-7	TRBD2	.	CASSRGLVSPYEQYF	TGTGCCAGCAGCCGCGGACTAGTGTCACCCTACGAGCAGTACTTC
TRBV12-3/TRBV12-4	TRBJ2-7	.	.	CASSYGVGYSYEQYF	TGTGCCAGCAGTTATGGGGTGGGGTACTCCTACGAGCAGTACTTC
TRBV28	TRBJ1-2	.	.	CASSFPPGEGRYGYTF	TGTGCCAGCAGTTTTCCCCCGGGCGAGGGACGCTATGGCTACACCTTC
TRBV7-2	TRBJ2-2	.	.	CASSLMDTGELFF	TGTGCCAGCAGCTTAATGGACACCGGGGAGCTGTTTTTT
TRBV19	TRBJ2-3	.	few	CASSIGGSGGTDTQYF	TGTGCCAGTAGTATAGGCGGTTCGGGAGGCACAGATACGCAGTATTTT
TRBV11-2	TRBJ2-1	TRBD2	.	CASNPGLAGGYEQFF	TGTGCCAGCAACCCGGGGCTAGCGGGGGGGTATGAGCAGTTCTTC
TRBV10-3	TRBJ2-5	TRBD1	.	CAISESGTEETQYF	TGTGCCATCAGTGAGTCTGGGACAGAAGAGACCCAGTACTTC
TRBV7-2	TRBJ1-6	TRBD1	few	CASSLLGQGNSPLHF	TGTGCCAGCAGCTTACTGGGACAGGGCAATTCACCCCTCCACTTT